What follows are 31 T cell receptor beta chains derived from one specimen sequenced in a study of T cells in Graves' hyperthyroidism and ophthalmopathy. RNA transcripts provided the source from which TCR beta CDR3 regions were amplified. Primed by the HTBI set, a first-round RT-PCR was run on the TCR CDR3. A single record per CDR3 protein comes from TCRdb applying MiXCR to the multiplex PCR reads. The sample lists 450,000 to 700,000 distinct CDR3 sequences, roughly 46% occurring once. Sequences were obtained from peripheral blood or thyroid tissue (not recorded which). The source is an adult woman with Graves' disease, either hyperthyroidism or ophthalmopathy (not recorded which).

This clonotype was observed at least ten times. The V gene is TRBV20-1, the J gene TRBJ2-7, with D hard to call. This CDR3 is 14 amino acids long. Trimming left V 0 bases short and J 7 bases short, with 16 bases between. Germline V gene data show CDR1 as DFQATT and CDR2 as SNEGSKA (reference sequence). CDR3 DNA: TGCAGTGCTAGAGAGTGGCAGACTTTGAAAGAGCAGTACTTC. It translates to CSAREWQTLKEQYF.

This chain uses TRBV19 with TRBJ2-6, with D perhaps matching TRBD2 (6 bases). This CDR3 has 13 amino acids. Between the trimmed V and J ends, which lost 6 bases and 12 bases, there was a span of 15 bases. Germline values: CDR1 LNHDA, CDR2 SQIVND (reference sequence). The CDR3 is CASRTSGVTVLTF. CDR3 DNA sequence: TGTGCCAGTAGAACCTCGGGGGTCACCGTCCTGACTTTC.

This clonotype was counted only a few times. This chain uses TRBV2 with TRBJ2-3; the D is unclear. This CDR3 is built from 13 residues. V shed 5 bases and J shed 6 bases, with 12 bases lying between them. Germline V gives CDR1 SNHLY, CDR2 FYNNEI. The CDR3 DNA is TGTGCCAGCAGTTTCGCAACTACGGATACGCAGTATTTT. Encoded protein: CASSFATTDTQYF.

The CDR3 bases are TGTGCCACCAGTGACCGCGGACGGACCCGGGGCTACACCTTC. Protein sequence: CATSDRGRTRGYTF. V usage is TRBV24-1 and J usage is TRBJ1-2; D uncertain. Germline-derived CDR1 and CDR2 are KGHDR and SFDVKD. The length of the CDR3 is 14 residues. The V and J ends lost 4 bases and 8 bases respectively, with 16 bases between them.

Many counts were recorded for this clonotype. V and J are TRBV5-1 and TRBJ2-7; the match to TRBD2 covers 10 bases. The germline V gene has CDR1 SGHRS and CDR2 YFSETQ. V lost 4 bases to trimming and J lost 5 bases; unmatched junction nucleotides: 21. This CDR3 is 19 amino acids long. CDR3 region: CASSGGPGLAIAWDHEQYF. In nucleotides, the CDR3 is TGCGCCAGCAGCGGGGGCCCGGGACTAGCGATCGCCTGGGACCACGAGCAGTACTTC.

This clonotype came up many times. This rearrangement joins TRBV7-8 to TRBJ1-4; tentative D call: TRBD1 (6 bases). The germline V and J ends were trimmed by 5 bases and 3 bases, with 19 bases remaining between them. Per the germline V gene, CDR1 is SGHVS and CDR2 is FQNEAQ. The CDR3 length is 17 residues. The CDR3 DNA follows: TGTGCCAGCAGCGCCCCCCGATGGGGGCCGTCTAATGAAAAACTGTTTTTT. Its protein is CASSAPRWGPSNEKLFF.

This clonotype was counted many times. V usage is TRBV5-6 and J usage is TRBJ2-6, with 9 bases that match TRBD1. After removal of 2 bases from V and 2 bases from J, the junction contained 5 bases not matched to a gene. Germline V gives CDR1 SGHDT, CDR2 YYEEEE. This CDR3 is built from 17 residues. The CDR3 reads CASSFYTGGTGANVLTF. Written as DNA, the CDR3 is TGTGCCAGCAGCTTCTATACAGGGGGCACTGGGGCCAACGTCCTGACTTTC.

This clonotype appeared many times. The V gene is TRBV12-3 or TRBV12-4, the J gene TRBJ1-5; no clear D. The V and J ends lost 2 bases and 6 bases respectively, with 8 bases between them. The CDR3 is made up of 13 amino acids. CDR3 sequence (DNA): TGTGCCAGCAGTTTAAAGGCTGTTCAGCCCCAGCATTTT. It yields the protein CASSLKAVQPQHF.

This clonotype was counted ten times or more. The chain carries TRBV29-1 and TRBJ2-7; 12 bases align to TRBD2. V gave up 6 bases and J gave up 3 bases; unmatched junction bases: 3. This CDR3 is built from 13 residues. From germline, CDR1 is SQVTM and CDR2 ANQGSEA. This chain's CDR3 is CSVRLAGDYEQYF. In DNA form, the CDR3 reads TGCAGCGTGAGACTAGCGGGGGACTACGAGCAGTACTTC.

This clonotype was found a few times. The V and J genes are TRBV5-4 and TRBJ2-3, with a tentative D call TRBD1 (5 bases). Germline V CDR1 and CDR2: SGHNT, YYREEE (reference sequence). The CDR3 sequence is 14 residues long. The germline V and J ends were trimmed by 4 bases and 4 bases, with 13 bases remaining between them. CDR3 nucleotide sequence: TGTGCCAGCAGCCGTAGACAGTACCCAGATACGCAGTATTTT. This gives the protein CASSRRQYPDTQYF.

This chain joins TRBV2 and TRBJ2-7; D is tentatively TRBD1 or TRBD2 (5 bases each). CDR1 is SNHLY and CDR2 is FYNNEI in the germline V gene. Trimming removed 6 bases from V and 3 bases from J, with 21 bases in between. The CDR3 loop spans 16 amino acids. CDR3: CASSLVPGREDYEQYF. In DNA form, the CDR3 reads TGTGCCAGCAGCTTAGTACCGGGACGAGAAGACTACGAGCAGTACTTC. Together with reference TRBV2 and TRBJ2-7, the CDR3 gives the full variable domain: EPEVTQTPSHQVTQMGQEVILRCVPISNHLYFYWYRQILGQKVEFLVSFYNNEISEKSEIFDDQFSVERPDGSNFTLKIRSTKLEDSAMYFCASSLVPGREDYEQYFGPGTRLTVT.

This clonotype was seen repeatedly, ten times or more. This chain links TRBV4-1 with TRBJ1-1; D may be TRBD1 (5 bases). The V end lost 2 bases, the J end lost 0 bases, and 13 bases lay between the germline ends. Per the germline V gene, CDR1 is MGHRA and CDR2 is YSYEKL. The CDR3 runs to 16 residues. The CDR3 coding sequence is TGCGCCAGCAGCCAAACACCTCCAGGGATGAACACTGAAGCTTTCTTT. Translating it yields CASSQTPPGMNTEAFF.

Many counts were recorded for this clonotype. The gene calls are TRBV6-5 and TRBJ1-1, with 7 bases identical to TRBD1. V trimming: 6 bases; J trimming: 4 bases; junction bases outside the gene matches: 5. Per the germline V gene, CDR1 is MNHEY and CDR2 is SVGAGI. This CDR3 has 13 residues. CDR3 sequence reads: CASRQGMSTEAFF. CDR3 DNA sequence: TGTGCCAGCAGACAGGGGATGAGCACTGAAGCTTTCTTT.

In its sample, this clonotype was seen once. A junction boundary mismatches the germline segment, possibly from a read error. The CDR3 reads CSARDPGNSQPQHF. The CDR3 DNA follows: TGCAGTGCTCGAGATCCAGGTAACTCTCAGCCCCAGCATTTT. The chain uses TRBV20-1 and TRBJ1-5; D is ambiguous. Germline V lookup: CDR1 DFQATT, CDR2 SNEGSKA (reference sequence). CDR3 length: 14 amino acids.

This clonotype was recorded at least ten times. The chain's CDR3 is CASGGQVYQPQHF. The CDR3 DNA reads as TGTGCCAGCGGGGGTCAAGTTTATCAGCCCCAGCATTTT. The J gene is TRBJ1-5, the V gene TRBV2; maybe TRBD1 (5 bases). The CDR3 has 13 amino acids. The germline gives CDR1 SNHLY, CDR2 FYNNEI. The ends were cut back, 8 bases at V and 5 bases at J, with 13 bases in the middle. The full variable domain, in which reference TRBV2 and TRBJ1-5 provide the parts outside the CDR3, is EPEVTQTPSHQVTQMGQEVILRCVPISNHLYFYWYRQILGQKVEFLVSFYNNEISEKSEIFDDQFSVERPDGSNFTLKIRSTKLEDSAMYFCASGGQVYQPQHFGDGTRLSIL.

This clonotype has at least ten counts. The chain is built from TRBV20-1 and TRBJ1-5; D not resolved. V lost 0 bases to trimming and J lost 0 bases, with 12 bases between them. Germline lookup yields CDR1 DFQATT and CDR2 SNEGSKA (reference sequence). The CDR3 has 16 residues. The CDR3 sequence: CSARDRVGDSNQPQHF. CDR3 nucleotide sequence: TGCAGTGCTAGAGATCGGGTCGGTGATAGCAATCAGCCCCAGCATTTT.

In regard to this clonotype: Being one base from a much bigger clone, this may be a read error. This chain joins TRBV2 and TRBJ1-2; 11 bases are a match to TRBD1. The CDR3 has 15 amino acids. The germline CDR1 and CDR2 sequences are SNHLY and FYNNEI. CDR3 bases: TGTGTCAGCAGTTCGTGGGGACAGGGGGGAGGAGGCTACACCTTC. Translated: CVSSSWGQGGGGYTF. The full variable domain, rest sourced from reference TRBV2 and TRBJ1-2, is EPEVTQTPSHQVTQMGQEVILRCVPISNHLYFYWYRQILGQKVEFLVSFYNNEISEKSEIFDDQFSVERPDGSNFTLKIRSTKLEDSAMYFCVSSSWGQGGGGYTFGSGTRLTVV.

The sample holds a few counts of this clonotype. The chain uses TRBV7-2 and TRBJ2-5, with D perhaps TRBD2 (5 bases). V lost 8 bases and J lost 4, with 17 bases in between. The CDR3 spans 14 residues. Germline CDR1 reads SGHTA; CDR2 reads FQGNSA. For the CDR3, the DNA is TGTGCCAGCCGCCCATCCGGGGTCGGAGAGACCCAGTACTTC. It codes for CASRPSGVGETQYF.

V and J are TRBV7-9 and TRBJ1-3, with TRBD1 identical over 10 bases. CDR3 length equals 13 residues. The V segment lost 5 bases and the J segment 9 bases; nucleotides outside the gene matches: 4. Germline CDR1 is SEHNR and CDR2 is FQNEAQ (reference sequence). CDR3 bases: TGTGCCAGCAGCCCTAGACAGGGGGCCACCATATATTTT. The encoded protein is CASSPRQGATIYF. Full variable domain (remainder filled in from reference TRBV7-9 and TRBJ1-3): DTGVSQNPRHKITKRGQNVTFRCDPISEHNRLYWYRQTLGQGPEFLTYFQNEAQLEKSRLLSDRFSAERPKGSFSTLEIQRTEQGDSAMYLCASSPRQGATIYFGEGSWLTVV.

At least ten counts were recorded for this clonotype. This chain connects TRBV7-9 to TRBJ1-4; D might be TRBD1 (6 bases). Trimming took 2 bases from V and 8 from J, leaving 15 bases between them. The germline gives CDR1 SEHNR, CDR2 FQNEAQ (reference sequence). CDR3 length: 15 amino acids. The CDR3 here is CASSLRSGVIEKLFF. The CDR3 nucleotides are TGTGCCAGCAGCTTACGGTCAGGGGTTATCGAAAAACTGTTTTTT.

This clonotype was observed many times. The chain is built from TRBV3-1 and TRBJ1-2, with 7 bases fitting TRBD1. The CDR3 has 14 amino acids. V was clipped by 6 bases and J by 3 bases; unmatched bases: 7. Germline lookup yields CDR1 LGHDT and CDR2 YNNKEL (reference sequence). The CDR3 nucleotides read TGTGCCAGCAGGCACCGGGACAGAGACTATGGCTACACCTTC. Translation: CASRHRDRDYGYTF.

The chain combines TRBV5-1 with TRBJ1-1; possible D gene TRBD1, 6 bases. Trimming shortened V by 0 bases and J by 0 bases, and 27 bases separated the two germline ends. The CDR3 is made up of 21 amino acids. Per the germline V gene, CDR1 is SGHRS and CDR2 is YFSETQ. DNA for the CDR3: TGCGCCAGCAGCTTGGGAACGGGTTCGGGGGCCGGGGATTTTCTGAACACTGAAGCTTTCTTT. Its translation: CASSLGTGSGAGDFLNTEAFF.

Concerning this clonotype itself: A much more abundant neighbour one base away suggests this may be a read error. The chain carries TRBV9 and TRBJ2-3; D is unresolved. The CDR3 spans 13 residues. Germline assignment: CDR1 SGDLS and CDR2 YYNGEE. Trimming pared 3 bases from V and 8 bases from J, leaving 13 bases between. The CDR3 spells CASSGNIIATQYF. CDR3 nucleotides: TGTGCCAGCAGCGGTAATATAATAGCTACGCAGTATTTT.

The rearrangement uses TRBV5-1 and TRBJ1-5; D not resolved. CDR3 length equals 16 residues. CDR1 and CDR2 (germline): SGHRS, YFSETQ. The V end lost 0 bases, the J end lost 1 base, and 11 bases lay between the germline ends. CDR3 amino acids: CASSLGPRLSNQPQHF. The CDR3 nucleotides are TGCGCCAGCAGCTTGGGACCGAGATTAAGCAATCAGCCCCAGCATTTT.

This clonotype showed up just once. The chain joins TRBV20-1 to TRBJ1-6, with 9 bases lining up with TRBD1. V was clipped by 2 bases and J by 6 bases; unmatched bases: 8. Germline V gene lookup returns CDR1 DFQATT and CDR2 SNEGSKA (reference sequence). This CDR3 has 16 residues. The CDR3 sequence is CSARRGTGTGNSPLHF. For the CDR3, the DNA is TGCAGTGCTAGACGAGGGACAGGGACCGGTAATTCACCCCTCCACTTT.

This clonotype was seen repeatedly, ten times or more. The CDR3 protein is CANPGAAEAFF. The CDR3 DNA sequence: TGTGCCAACCCTGGGGCCGCTGAAGCTTTCTTT. The V gene is TRBV2, the J gene TRBJ1-1, with D possibly matching TRBD1 (5 bases). Germline CDR1 reads SNHLY; CDR2 reads FYNNEI. CDR3 length: 11 amino acids. The V end was cut by 10 bases, the J end by 6 bases, with 12 bases between.

Many counts were recorded for this clonotype. The genes are TRBV5-1 and TRBJ2-7, with D perhaps TRBD1 (5 bases). The CDR3 spans 14 residues. Trimming pared 3 bases from V and 5 bases from J, leaving 15 bases between. CDR1 SGHRS and CDR2 YFSETQ come from the germline V gene. The CDR3: CASSSGAQVHEQYF. The CDR3, as DNA: TGCGCCAGCAGCTCTGGGGCGCAGGTCCACGAGCAGTACTTC.

The rearrangement uses TRBV9 and TRBJ1-4; D gene ambiguous. V was shortened by 0 bases and J by 0 bases, with 9 bases between the two germline ends. This CDR3 comprises 16 residues. Germline lookup yields CDR1 SGDLS and CDR2 YYNGEE. The CDR3 DNA reads as TGTGCCAGCAGCGTAGGAGGGAGCCCAACTAATGAAAAACTGTTTTTT. Translated, it gives CASSVGGSPTNEKLFF.

This clonotype was counted at least ten times. The CDR3 is CASSQGGQGRSYEQYF. CDR3 nucleotides: TGCGCCAGCAGCCAAGGTGGGCAGGGACGGTCCTACGAGCAGTACTTC. V is TRBV4-1 and J is TRBJ2-7; perhaps D is TRBD1 or TRBD2 (5 bases each). Germline V gene data show CDR1 as MGHRA and CDR2 as YSYEKL. V was shortened by 1 base and J by 1 base, with 14 bases between the two germline ends. The CDR3 consists of 16 residues.

The chain recombines TRBV5-1 with TRBJ1-1; TRBD1 might be the D (5 bases). CDR1 is SGHRS and CDR2 is YFSETQ in the germline V gene. The CDR3 totals 15 residues. V lost 2 bases and J 2 bases, leaving 13 bases between the germline ends. The CDR3 sequence: CASSLRGRHNTEAFF. CDR3 nucleotides: TGCGCCAGCAGCTTAAGGGGCAGACATAACACTGAAGCTTTCTTT.

In its sample, this clonotype was seen many times. The chain combines TRBV7-8 with TRBJ2-5; tentatively, D is TRBD2 (6 bases). V lost 1 base to trimming and J lost 9 bases, with 21 bases between them. This CDR3 has 16 amino acids. Germline V CDR1 and CDR2: SGHVS, FQNEAQ. The CDR3 DNA reads TGTGCCAGCAGCTTAGTCCCGGGACTGGATAATGTGGCCCAGTACTTC. Its protein product is CASSLVPGLDNVAQYF.